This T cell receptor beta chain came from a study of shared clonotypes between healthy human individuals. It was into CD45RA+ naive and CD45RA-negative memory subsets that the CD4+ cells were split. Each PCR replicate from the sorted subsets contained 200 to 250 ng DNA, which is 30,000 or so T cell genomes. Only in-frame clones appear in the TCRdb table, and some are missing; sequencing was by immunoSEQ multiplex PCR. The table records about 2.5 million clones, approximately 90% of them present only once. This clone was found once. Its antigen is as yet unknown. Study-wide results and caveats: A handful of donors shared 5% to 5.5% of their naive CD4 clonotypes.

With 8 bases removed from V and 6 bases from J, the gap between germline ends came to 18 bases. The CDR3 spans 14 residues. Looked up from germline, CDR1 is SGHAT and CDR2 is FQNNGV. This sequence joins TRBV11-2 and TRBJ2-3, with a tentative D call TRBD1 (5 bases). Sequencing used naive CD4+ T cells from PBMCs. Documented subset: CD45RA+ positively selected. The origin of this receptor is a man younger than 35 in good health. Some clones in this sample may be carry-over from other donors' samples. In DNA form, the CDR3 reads TGTGCCAGCGGTGAGACAGAAACGGCGGATACGCAGTATTTT. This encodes CASGETETADTQYF.